This T cell receptor (beta chain) originates from a study of tumor and adjacent non-tumor tissue in lung cancer. The library came from three nested PCR rounds adapted from ARM-PCR protocols. A single record per CDR3 protein comes from TCRdb applying MiXCR to the multiplex PCR reads. Of 76,000 or so distinct CDR3 sequences detected, less than 75% appear once; the ten largest clones hold around 13%. J was trimmed by 6 bases and V by 3 bases; bases with no gene match: 6. The CDR3 length is 16 residues. Per germline, CDR1 LGHNA and CDR2 YNFKEQ. Study-level points and caveats: Compared with tumor, normal lung showed significantly lower TCR diversity. Patients with more diverse tumor TCRs had worse survival. Top 100 clones took a larger repertoire share in normal lung.

Points on this clonotype: Its target is not known. No conserved phenylalanine or tryptophan ends this CDR3, so it is likely a read error.

No cell sorting was done before RNA was extracted from the tissue. Donors were chemotherapy-naive, newly diagnosed lung cancer surgical patients in China, August–late 2014. The sample comprised lung tumor tissue. The chain uses TRBV4-2 and TRBJ2-1, with TRBD2 matching over 12 bases. The TCR originated in a woman aged 70-85 years with non-small cell lung cancer. CDR3 nucleotides: TGTGCCAGCAGCCAGGAGCTAGCGGGAGGGCGCAATGAGCAGTTCATC. Amino acid sequence: CASSQELAGGRNEQFI.